The clone carrying this TCR beta chain was seen only once. The study sequenced TCR beta in blood CD8+ and CD4+ T cells. From germline, CDR1 is MNHEY and CDR2 SMNVEV (reference sequence). The CDR3 sequence is 14 residues long. The germline V and J ends were trimmed by 5 bases and 7 bases, with 14 bases remaining between them. This sample is drawn from a study of CD8 T cells in Susac syndrome. RNA in amounts of roughly 0.5 to 1 ug was reverse transcribed with random hexamers. The immunoSEQ assay covered 54 Vbeta and 13 Jbeta segments for CDR3. TCRdb reanalysed the immunoSEQ multiplex PCR reads using MiXCR and keeps one entry per CDR3 protein. The table includes hundreds of thousands of distinct CDR3 sequences, about 85% detected once.

This TCR was recovered from a human donor with multiple sclerosis. V and J are TRBV27 and TRBJ2-2; D is undetermined. Sequencing used CD8+ T cells from PBMCs. The CDR3 DNA follows: TGTGCCAGCAGTCACACTGCCCCCGGCGGGGAGCTGTTTTTT. Protein: CASSHTAPGGELFF.